One sample yielded the 8 T cell receptor beta chains listed below, sequenced in a study of CD8+CD57+ T cells in acquired aplastic anemia. All sequencing subjects had displayed CD8+CD57+ cell expansion on flow cytometry. CDR3 and TCR beta VDJ profiling relied on genomic DNA as the template. TCRdb used MiXCR to reprocess the reads, holding one entry per CDR3 protein. The sample gives about 180,000 distinct CDR3 sequences, 48% of which show up once; approximately 12% is in the top ten. Specimen: sorted CD4+, CD8+, or CD8+CD57+ T cells (not recorded which) from PBMCs. Receptor source: a human donor with aplastic anemia.

This rearrangement joins TRBV15 to TRBJ2-2, with TRBD2 matching 8 bases. V shed 5 bases and J 7 bases; nucleotides not matched to a gene: 9. The CDR3 totals 15 residues. Germline CDR1 LNHNV, CDR2 YYDKDF (reference sequence). The CDR3 DNA sequence: TGTGCCACCAGCCTTCCGGGGGGGCCGAGCGGGGAGCTGTTTTTT. Its protein product is CATSLPGGPSGELFF.

Turning to this clonotype: A single base separates this from a much larger clone, so it may be a read error. The chain joins TRBV29-1 to TRBJ2-7; 12 bases are a match to TRBD1. Germline V lookup: CDR1 SQVTM, CDR2 ANQGSEA. The CDR3 runs to 14 residues. V dropped 8 bases and J dropped 5; count of bases not matched to a gene: 10. The CDR3 here is CSIDPGQGAHEQYF. Here the CDR3 DNA reads TGCAGCATCGACCCGGGACAGGGGGCCCACGAGCAGTACTTC.

This chain joins TRBV7-2 and TRBJ1-1; D may be TRBD1 (5 bases). CDR1 is SGHTA and CDR2 is FQGNSA in the germline V gene. Trimming left V 3 bases short and J 0 bases short, with 8 bases between. There are 14 residues in the CDR3. The CDR3 nucleotides are TGTGCCAGCAGCTTTGGGACCCTGAACACTGAAGCTTTCTTT. It is translated as CASSFGTLNTEAFF.

This clonotype showed up many times. This chain links TRBV6-2 or TRBV6-3 with TRBJ1-1, with a tentative D call TRBD1 (5 bases). Germline V gene sequence: CDR1 MNHEY, CDR2 SVGEGT. The CDR3 consists of 13 residues. V was pared by 6 bases and J by 4 bases, with 12 bases between. CDR3 loop: CASSRPRGTEAFF. CDR3 in DNA: TGTGCCAGCAGCCGACCTAGGGGCACTGAAGCTTTCTTT.

The genes are TRBV7-2 and TRBJ2-5; D perhaps matches TRBD1 (5 bases). Trimming stripped 1 base from V and 5 bases from J, with 17 bases between. Germline V lookup: CDR1 SGHTA, CDR2 FQGNSA. The CDR3 consists of 16 residues. In DNA form, the CDR3 reads TGTGCCAGCAGCTTAGGCGGATGGGGCGGTGGGGAGACCCAGTACTTC. It codes for CASSLGGWGGGETQYF.

This clonotype came up many times. This rearrangement joins TRBV19 to TRBJ2-2; D unresolved. CDR3 length: 13 residues. Germline CDR1 is LNHDA and CDR2 is SQIVND (reference sequence). Trimming shortened V by 4 bases and J by 4 bases, and 7 bases separated the two germline ends. The CDR3 nucleotides read TGTGCCAGTAGTAGCCCGAGCACCGGGGAGCTGTTTTTT. This translates into CASSSPSTGELFF.

The chain employs TRBV7-8 and TRBJ1-1; no reliable D call. The CDR3 spans 12 residues. The V and J ends lost 2 bases and 3 bases respectively, with 4 bases between them. Per the germline V gene, CDR1 is SGHVS and CDR2 is FQNEAQ. Written as DNA, the CDR3 is TGTGCCAGCAGCTTATTTGACACTGAAGCTTTCTTT. Its protein product is CASSLFDTEAFF.

This clonotype showed up just a few times. The chain uses TRBV18 and TRBJ2-1; D unresolved. The CDR3 is made up of 14 amino acids. V was pared by 0 bases and J by 5 bases, with 8 bases between. Germline CDR1 is KGHSH and CDR2 is LQKENI. In DNA, the CDR3 is TGTGCCAGCTCACCACCGAATGGGGACAATGAGCAGTTCTTC. Translated, it gives CASSPPNGDNEQFF.